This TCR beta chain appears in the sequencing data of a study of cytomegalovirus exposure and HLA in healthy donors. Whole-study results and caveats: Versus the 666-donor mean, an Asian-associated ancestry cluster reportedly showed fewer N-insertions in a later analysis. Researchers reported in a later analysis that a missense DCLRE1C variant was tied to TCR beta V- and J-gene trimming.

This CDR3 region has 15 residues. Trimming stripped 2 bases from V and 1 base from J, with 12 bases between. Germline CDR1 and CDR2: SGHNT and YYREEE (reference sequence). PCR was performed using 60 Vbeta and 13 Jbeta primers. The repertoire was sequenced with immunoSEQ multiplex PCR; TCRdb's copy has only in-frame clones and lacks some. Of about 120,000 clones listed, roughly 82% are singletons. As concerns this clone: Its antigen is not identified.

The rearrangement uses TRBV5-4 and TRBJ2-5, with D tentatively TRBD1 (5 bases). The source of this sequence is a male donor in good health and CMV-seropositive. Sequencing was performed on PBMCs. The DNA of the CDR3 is TGTGCCAGCAGCTTAAAACCGACAGCCCAAGAGACCCAGTACTTC. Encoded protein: CASSLKPTAQETQYF.